This entry lists 21 T cell receptor beta chains sequenced from one sample in a study of tumor and adjacent non-tumor tissue in lung cancer. The template was RNA from unsorted bulk tissue. TCRbeta libraries were built with three rounds of nested PCR, modified from ARM-PCR. A single record per CDR3 protein comes from TCRdb applying MiXCR to the multiplex PCR reads. This sample has around 140,000 distinct CDR3 sequences; around 66% occur once, and the top ten carry 18%. Sequences were obtained from lung tumor tissue. Every receptor here comes from a man between 60 and 75 years old with small cell lung cancer.

Concerning this clonotype: A much larger clonotype is one base distant, so this may be a read error. The chain joins TRBV12-3 or TRBV12-4 to TRBJ1-5; D is undetermined. The CDR3 has 14 residues. The DNA for the CDR3 is TGTGACAGCAGTTTACTAGGTGCCAATCAGCCCCAGCATTTT. Residues: CDSSLLGANQPQHF.

The chain joins TRBV6-5 to TRBJ2-5; 7 bases are a match to TRBD2. This CDR3 is built from 15 residues. Germline CDR1 is MNHEY and CDR2 is SVGAGI. Unmatched junction bases numbered 9, after V lost 6 bases and J lost 2 bases. CDR3 nucleotide sequence: TGTGCCAGCAGCCGGCCAGGGAGGGTTCAAGAGACCCAGTACTTC. Amino acids: CASSRPGRVQETQYF.

To note about this clonotype: The junction does not match germline at one end; this may be a read error. The chain links TRBV20-1 to TRBJ1-1; TRBD1 matches 7 bases. There are 13 residues in the CDR3. CDR1 and CDR2 (germline): DFQATT, SNEGSKA (reference sequence). CDR3 amino acids: CSASPGQAANVLF. The CDR3 DNA is TGCAGTGCTAGCCCCGGACAGGCGGCTAACGTTCTCTTT.

On this clonotype: The junction departs from germline at one end; a sequencing error may be responsible. The chain carries TRBV11-2 and TRBJ2-2, with D possibly TRBD2 on 6 matching bases. CDR1 is SGHAT and CDR2 is FQNNGV in the germline V gene. The CDR3 is made up of 16 amino acids. The CDR3, as DNA: TGTGCCAGCAGCCGCGAGAGCGGGCGGAACATCGCGGAGCTATTTTTT. Translating gives CASSRESGRNIAELFF.

Points on this clonotype: This may be a read error, as it is one base from a much larger clone. V gene TRBV12-3 or TRBV12-4 combines with J gene TRBJ2-1; tentative D call: TRBD2 (5 bases). The CDR3 spans 13 residues. CDR3 in DNA: TGTGCCAGCAGTTTAGCGAGAGGGTATGAGCACTTCTTC. Its translation is CASSLARGYEHFF.

To note about this clonotype: The conserved phenylalanine or tryptophan normally closing the CDR3 is absent here, so this likely arose from a read error. J is TRBJ2-5 and V is TRBV11-2; D not certain. CDR1 SGHAT and CDR2 FQNNGV come from the germline V gene. There are 13 residues in the CDR3. The DNA of the CDR3 is TGTGCCAGCAGCTACAGTCAACAAGAGACTCAGTACTCC. Its translation: CASSYSQQETQYS.

Comment on this clonotype: A read error is possible here, since a much larger clone lies one base away. The rearrangement uses TRBV20-1 and TRBJ2-1; no reliable D call. There are 12 residues in the CDR3. Germline lookup yields CDR1 DFQATT and CDR2 SNEGSKA (reference sequence). Trimming removed 7 bases from V and 5 bases from J, with 12 bases in between. The CDR3 sequence: CSDSFQHNEQFF. The CDR3 bases are TGCAGTGATAGCTTCCAGCACAATGAGCAGTTCTTC.

For this clonotype: Since a much larger clone is just one base distant, this may be a read error. V is TRBV6-2 or TRBV6-3 and J is TRBJ1-1; D is possibly TRBD1 (6 bases). This CDR3 has 12 amino acids. V shed 8 bases and J shed 7 bases, with 14 bases lying between them. Germline CDR1 and CDR2: MNHEY and SVGEGT. CDR3 DNA: TGTGCCAGCCGTCCCGGACAGTTTGAAGCTTTCTTT. Translating gives CASRPGQFEAFF.

Of note for this clonotype: Likely a read error: the CDR3 ends without its conserved phenylalanine or tryptophan. The gene calls are TRBV29-1 and TRBJ2-3; 10 positions match TRBD1. This CDR3 is built from 14 residues. The V gene's germline CDR1 is SQVTM and CDR2 ANQGSEA. J lost 2 bases, V lost 7 bases, and 6 bases had no gene match. CDR3 nucleotide sequence: TGCAGCGGTACGGGACAGGGGATCACAGATACGCAGTATTTG. This sequence encodes CSGTGQGITDTQYL.

Notes on this clonotype: Compared with germline, one end of the junction differs, possibly owing to a read error. The chain employs TRBV11-3 and TRBJ2-1; 14 bases align to TRBD2. In germline, CDR1 is SGHNT, CDR2 YENEEA. The CDR3 covers 17 residues. In nucleotides, the CDR3 is TGTGCCAGAAGCTCGGGACTAGCGGGAGAGCGCTACAATGAGCAGTTCTTC. Translating gives CARSSGLAGERYNEQFF.

A note on this clonotype: Since a much larger clone is just one base distant, this may be a read error. V is TRBV4-2 and J is TRBJ1-1; 9 nucleotides agree with TRBD1. Germline-derived CDR1 and CDR2 are LGHNA and YNFKEQ. The CDR3 runs to 15 residues. DNA for the CDR3: TGTGGCAGCAGAAAGGACAGGGGCCTTAACACTGAAGCTTTCTTT. Its translation: CGSRKDRGLNTEAFF.

The table lists this clonotype with many counts. The chain joins TRBV6-1 to TRBJ2-5, with a possible D match to TRBD2 (5 bases). The CDR3 sequence is 13 residues long. The ends were cut back, 8 bases at V and 4 bases at J, with 14 bases in the middle. Germline lookup yields CDR1 MNHNS and CDR2 SASEGT. The CDR3 spells CASSPSGRETQYF. For the CDR3, the DNA is TGTGCCAGCTCCCCAAGTGGGAGAGAGACCCAGTACTTC.

The chain is built from TRBV29-1 and TRBJ1-1, with 9 bases fitting TRBD1. V was clipped by 4 bases and J by 10 bases; unmatched bases: 7. Germline V lookup: CDR1 SQVTM, CDR2 ANQGSEA. The CDR3 is 12 amino acids. The CDR3 DNA reads as TGCAGCGTTGGATTACAGGGGGCAGCAGCTTTCTTT. Encoded protein: CSVGLQGAAAFF.

This sequence joins TRBV20-1 and TRBJ1-2, with a weak D call TRBD1 (6 bases). The V gene's germline CDR1 is DFQATT and CDR2 SNEGSKA (reference sequence). V was clipped by 5 bases and J by 2 bases, with 15 bases between them. The CDR3 spans 14 residues. The CDR3 DNA reads TGCAGTGCTCCCTGGATAGGGGGGAACTATGGCTACACCTTC. Its protein product is CSAPWIGGNYGYTF.

The J gene is TRBJ2-5, the V gene TRBV4-2; no clear D gene. This CDR3 is 14 amino acids long. Germline CDR1 LGHNA, CDR2 YNFKEQ. Trimming took 0 bases from V and 2 from J, leaving 7 bases between them. Here the CDR3 reads CASSQEWGQETQYF. CDR3 nucleotides: TGTGCCAGCAGCCAAGAGTGGGGTCAAGAGACCCAGTACTTC.

V is TRBV29-1 and J is TRBJ2-3; D unclear. The CDR3 has 13 residues. Germline CDR1 and CDR2: SQVTM and ANQGSEA. CDR3 region: CRLVGSNTDTQYF. The CDR3 nucleotides are TGCAGACTTGTGGGCAGCAACACAGATACGCAGTATTTT.

The V and J genes are TRBV20-1 and TRBJ1-5, with D hard to call. CDR3 length: 14 amino acids. Per germline, CDR1 DFQATT and CDR2 SNEGSKA (reference sequence). The CDR3 is CNDMVGYSNQPQHF. For the CDR3, the DNA is TGCAATGATATGGTCGGCTATAGCAATCAGCCCCAGCATTTT.

This clonotype has a single count. A read error may explain this, as a much larger clone is one base away. V is TRBV20-1 and J is TRBJ2-3, with D hard to call. This CDR3 is built from 13 residues. The V gene lost 2 bases and the J gene lost 0 bases, with 6 bases spanning the gap. CDR1 is DFQATT, CDR2 SNEGSKA, per germline (reference sequence). The DNA for the CDR3 is TGCAGTGCTAGAAGCGAGAGCACAGATACGCAGTATTTT. Its translation: CSARSESTDTQYF.

With regard to this clonotype: A read error may account for a junction end that differs from germline. The J gene is TRBJ2-1, the V gene TRBV6-5, with D possibly being TRBD1 (6 bases). Germline V lookup: CDR1 MNHEY, CDR2 SVGAGI. This CDR3 region has 16 residues. The CDR3 loop is CASSPHRVGLPNERFF. The DNA of the CDR3 is TGTGCCAGCAGTCCCCACAGGGTTGGGCTCCCGAATGAGCGGTTCTTC.

This clonotype was recorded a few times. Written as DNA, the CDR3 is TGTGCCAGCGGCCAGGCTCACGTCTTAACCAAAAACATTCAGTACTTC. Translation gives CASGQAHVLTKNIQYF. The V and J genes are TRBV11-2 and TRBJ2-4; D is ambiguous. The CDR3 is 16 residues long. Deletions cut 8 bases from V and 2 bases from J, with 19 bases between. Germline V lookup: CDR1 SGHAT, CDR2 FQNNGV.

This sequence joins TRBV20-1 and TRBJ2-1; D possibly corresponds to TRBD2 (6 bases). Germline V gives CDR1 DFQATT, CDR2 SNEGSKA (reference sequence). The CDR3 loop spans 14 amino acids. V dropped 6 bases and J dropped 6 bases, with 18 bases sitting between them. The chain's CDR3 is CSAGTGASVNEQFF. The DNA for the CDR3 is TGCAGTGCAGGGACTGGGGCTTCAGTCAATGAGCAGTTCTTC.